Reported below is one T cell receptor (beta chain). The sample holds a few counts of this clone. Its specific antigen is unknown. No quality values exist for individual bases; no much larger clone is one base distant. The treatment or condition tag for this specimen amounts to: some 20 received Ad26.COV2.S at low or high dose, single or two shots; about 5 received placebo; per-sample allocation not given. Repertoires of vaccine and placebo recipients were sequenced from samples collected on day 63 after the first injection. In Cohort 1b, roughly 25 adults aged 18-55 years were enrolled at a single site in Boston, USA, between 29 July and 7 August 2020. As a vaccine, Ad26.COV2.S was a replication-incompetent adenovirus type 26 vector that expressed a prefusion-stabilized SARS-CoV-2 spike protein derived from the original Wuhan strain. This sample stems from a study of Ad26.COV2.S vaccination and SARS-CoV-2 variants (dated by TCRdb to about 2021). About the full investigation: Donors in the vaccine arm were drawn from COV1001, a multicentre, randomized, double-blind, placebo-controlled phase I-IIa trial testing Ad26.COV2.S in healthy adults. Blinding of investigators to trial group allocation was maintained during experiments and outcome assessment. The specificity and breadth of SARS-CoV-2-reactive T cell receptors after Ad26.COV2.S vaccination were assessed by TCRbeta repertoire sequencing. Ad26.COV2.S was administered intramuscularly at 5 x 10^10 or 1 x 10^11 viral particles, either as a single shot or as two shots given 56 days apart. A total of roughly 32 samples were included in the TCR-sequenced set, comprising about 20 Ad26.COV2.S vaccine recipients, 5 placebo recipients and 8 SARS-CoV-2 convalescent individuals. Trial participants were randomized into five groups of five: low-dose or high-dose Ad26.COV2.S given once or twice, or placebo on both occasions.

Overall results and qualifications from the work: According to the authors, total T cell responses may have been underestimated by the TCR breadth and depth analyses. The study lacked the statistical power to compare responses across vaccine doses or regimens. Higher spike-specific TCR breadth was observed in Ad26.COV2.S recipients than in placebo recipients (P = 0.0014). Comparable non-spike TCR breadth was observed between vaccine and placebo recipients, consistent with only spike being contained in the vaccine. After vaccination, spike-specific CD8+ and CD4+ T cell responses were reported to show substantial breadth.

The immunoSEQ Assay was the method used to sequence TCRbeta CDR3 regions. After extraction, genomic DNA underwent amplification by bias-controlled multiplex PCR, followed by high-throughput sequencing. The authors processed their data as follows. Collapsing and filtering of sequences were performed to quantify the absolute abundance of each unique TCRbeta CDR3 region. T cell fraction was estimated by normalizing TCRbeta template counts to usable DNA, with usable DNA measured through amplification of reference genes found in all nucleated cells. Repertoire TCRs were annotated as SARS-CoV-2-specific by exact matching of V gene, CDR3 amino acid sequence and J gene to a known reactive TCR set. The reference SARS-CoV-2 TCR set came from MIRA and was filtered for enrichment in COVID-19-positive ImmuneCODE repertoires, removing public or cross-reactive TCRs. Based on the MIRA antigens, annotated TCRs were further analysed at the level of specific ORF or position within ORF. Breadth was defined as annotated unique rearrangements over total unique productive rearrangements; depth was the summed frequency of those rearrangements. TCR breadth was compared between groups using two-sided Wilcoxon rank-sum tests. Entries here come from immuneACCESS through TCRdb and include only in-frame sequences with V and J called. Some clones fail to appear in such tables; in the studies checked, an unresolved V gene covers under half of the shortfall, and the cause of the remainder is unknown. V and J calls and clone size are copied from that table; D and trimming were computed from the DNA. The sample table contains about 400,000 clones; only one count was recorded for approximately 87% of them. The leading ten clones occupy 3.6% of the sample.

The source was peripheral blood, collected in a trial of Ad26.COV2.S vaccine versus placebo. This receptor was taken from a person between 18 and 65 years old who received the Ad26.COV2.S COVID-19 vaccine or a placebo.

The sequence in DNA is TGTGCCAGCAAGCCACCGGGACAGGGTAACACTGAAGCTTTCTTT. Its translation reads: CASKPPGQGNTEAFF. This chain joins TRBV6-5 to TRBJ1-1, with 9 junctional bases fitting TRBD1. The CDR3 goes from the cysteine to the phenylalanine over 15 residues. Only CDR3 DNA is held: 45 bases, read in frame from base 1. From the germline V gene, CDR1 is MNHEY and CDR2 is SVGAGI. Trimming removed 7 bases from V and 2 bases from J; the gene matches leave 8 bases unexplained.